Included here is one TCR beta chain sequence, with context. The repertoire was sequenced with immunoSEQ multiplex PCR; TCRdb's copy has only in-frame clones and lacks some. Of about 400,000 clones listed, nearly 90% are singletons. This entry belongs to a study of blood T cell repertoires in COVID-19. Study overall: Collection of acute and convalescent COVID-19 samples took place in the United States, Italy and Spain.

Across fewer than 25 US areas, participants ranged in age from about 18 to 89 years. Participants had their cohort set by participant-reported clinical history. The receptor's source is a woman aged 40 to 55 with acute COVID-19. Sequencing was done on a sample of PBMCs or T cells enriched from blood (not recorded which).

CDR3 protein: CASSIFSRAAGNTIYF. In nucleotides, the CDR3 is TGTGCCAGTAGTATATTTTCAAGAGCGGCTGGAAACACCATATATTTT. The chain carries TRBV19 and TRBJ1-3; D call uncertain. Trimming stripped 2 bases from V and 2 bases from J, with 13 bases between. The germline V gene encodes CDR1 LNHDA and CDR2 SQIVND (reference sequence). The CDR3 runs to 16 residues. The full variable domain, rest sourced from reference TRBV19 and TRBJ1-3, is DGGITQSPKYLFRKEGQNVTLSCEQNLNHDAMYWYRQDPGQGLRLIYYSQIVNDFQKGDIAEGYSVSREKKESFPLTVTSAQKNPTAFYLCASSIFSRAAGNTIYFGEGSWLTVV.